The 14 T cell receptor beta chains listed next were all sequenced from one sample in a study of brain metastases from non-small cell lung cancer. Some clones are missing from TCRdb's copy, which holds only in-frame ones; the method was immunoSEQ multiplex PCR. The sample carries approximately 3,000 clones, 80% to 90% recorded once. The source material was primary lung tumor tissue. The receptor set was obtained from a donor aged 40 or over with non-small cell lung cancer.

The CDR3 reads CASSFDSSNTEAFF. The DNA for the CDR3 is TGTGCCAGCAGCTTCGACAGTTCGAACACTGAAGCTTTCTTT. This chain joins TRBV11-3 and TRBJ1-1; a weak D match, TRBD1 (5 bases). V lost 3 bases and J 1 base, leaving 9 bases between the germline ends. There are 14 residues in the CDR3. Germline loops: CDR1 SGHNT, CDR2 YENEEA.

The chain has TRBV7-2 and TRBJ2-7, with 11 bases lining up with TRBD2. CDR3 length: 13 residues. V gave up 8 bases and J gave up 4 bases; unmatched junction bases: 4. CDR1 is SGHTA and CDR2 is FQGNSA in the germline V gene. This CDR3 reads CASGLAGGYEQYF. The CDR3 region has the DNA TGTGCCAGCGGCCTAGCGGGAGGATACGAGCAGTACTTC.

The V gene is TRBV27, the J gene TRBJ1-4; no reliable D call. Germline assignment: CDR1 MNHEY and CDR2 SMNVEV (reference sequence). The CDR3 sequence is 15 residues long. V was pared by 0 bases and J by 3 bases, with 8 bases between. The CDR3 here is CASSLSGGSNEKLFF. The CDR3 nucleotides are TGTGCCAGCAGTTTATCGGGAGGGTCTAATGAAAAACTGTTTTTT.

The chain links TRBV28 to TRBJ2-4, with TRBD1 matching 10 bases. V was clipped by 3 bases and J by 3 bases; unmatched bases: 5. This CDR3 has 16 residues. The germline V gene encodes CDR1 MDHEN and CDR2 SYDVKM. The CDR3 bases are TGTGCCAGCAGTTTTCTGACAGGGGGCGTCAAAAACATTCAGTACTTC. This gives the protein CASSFLTGGVKNIQYF.

In the case of this clone: Germline and junction disagree at one end, which may indicate a read error. The chain couples TRBV18 to TRBJ2-6; 8 positions match TRBD2. This CDR3 contains 17 residues. From germline, CDR1 is KGHSH and CDR2 LQKENI. The CDR3 DNA follows: TGTGCCAACTCACCACTAAGCGGGAGCTCTGGGGCCAACGTCCTGACTTTC. Translated: CANSPLSGSSGANVLTF.

The V gene is TRBV4-3, the J gene TRBJ2-6; 8 bases fit TRBD1. The germline V gene encodes CDR1 LGHNA and CDR2 YSLEER. Unmatched junction bases numbered 16, after V lost 0 bases and J lost 6 bases. The CDR3 is 20 amino acids. In DNA form, the CDR3 reads TGCGCCAGCAGCCAAGATGGGGGAGAACAGGGGGTTATCGAGGCCAACGTCCTGACTTTC. This encodes CASSQDGGEQGVIEANVLTF.

This chain uses TRBV5-1 with TRBJ2-2, with TRBD1 matching 7 bases. V lost 1 base, J lost 4 bases, and 4 bases stayed unmatched. CDR1 and CDR2 (germline): SGHRS, YFSETQ. The CDR3 has 15 residues. CDR3 sequence: CASSLRDSATGELFF. The CDR3 DNA follows: TGCGCCAGCAGCTTGAGGGACAGCGCCACCGGGGAGCTGTTTTTT.

The genes are TRBV4-3 and TRBJ1-5; possibly TRBD1 for D (6 bases). The ends were cut back, 2 bases at V and 7 bases at J, with 9 bases in the middle. The CDR3 loop spans 13 amino acids. Germline-derived CDR1 and CDR2 are LGHNA and YSLEER. In DNA form, the CDR3 reads TGCGCCAGCAGCCAACACAGGGACCAGCCCCAGCATTTT. Its protein product is CASSQHRDQPQHF.

The chain carries TRBV14 and TRBJ2-6; D ambiguous. Germline V gene data show CDR1 as SGHDN and CDR2 as FVKESK. V was trimmed by 2 bases and J by 0 bases, leaving 2 bases between them. CDR3 length equals 14 residues. The CDR3 nucleotides read TGTGCCAGCAGCCAACTCTCTGGGGCCAACGTCCTGACTTTC. Translation gives CASSQLSGANVLTF.

The chain uses TRBV5-5 and TRBJ1-4, with a tentative D call TRBD1 (6 bases). From germline, CDR1 is SGHKS and CDR2 YYEKEE (reference sequence). V lost 4 bases and J 7 bases, leaving 14 bases between the germline ends. This CDR3 comprises 14 residues. CDR3 in amino acids: CASSRPGESEKLFF. The CDR3 DNA sequence: TGTGCCAGCAGCCGCCCAGGGGAGAGTGAAAAACTGTTTTTT.

The chain carries TRBV24-1 and TRBJ2-3; a possible D gene is TRBD2 (6 bases). The germline V and J ends were trimmed by 7 bases and 2 bases, with 15 bases remaining between them. Looked up from germline, CDR1 is KGHDR and CDR2 is SFDVKD. This CDR3 is built from 15 residues. CDR3 sequence: CATSPGGSNTDTQYF. CDR3 bases: TGTGCCACCAGCCCCGGAGGGAGTAACACAGATACGCAGTATTTT.

The rearrangement uses TRBV2 and TRBJ2-1; 8 bases agree with TRBD2. CDR1 is SNHLY, CDR2 FYNNEI, per germline. V shed 4 bases, J shed 0 bases, and the junction held 5 bases outside the gene matches. The CDR3 has 16 amino acids. CDR3 DNA sequence: TGTGCCAGCAGTGTGAGCGGGAGTAGCTCCTACAATGAGCAGTTCTTC. Its protein product is CASSVSGSSSYNEQFF.

To note about this clone: One junction end does not reproduce the germline sequence, and a read error may be involved. CDR3: CASSTDYNEQFF. The CDR3 DNA reads as TGTGCCAGCAGCACGGACTACAATGAGCAATTCTTC. J is TRBJ2-1 and V is TRBV28, with D possibly being TRBD2 (6 bases). The CDR3 has 12 amino acids. Germline V lookup: CDR1 MDHEN, CDR2 SYDVKM.

The chain carries TRBV3-1 (or the pseudogene TRBV3-2) and TRBJ2-3; D possibly corresponds to TRBD1 (6 bases). The germline V gene has CDR1 LGHDT and CDR2 YNNKEL (reference sequence). The CDR3 loop spans 14 amino acids. V lost 5 bases to trimming and J lost 0 bases, with 9 bases between them. For the CDR3, the DNA is TGTGCCAGCAGCAGACAGGTTAGCACAGATACGCAGTATTTT. As protein: CASSRQVSTDTQYF.